This T cell receptor (beta chain) emerged from a study of blood T cell repertoires in COVID-19. Study information: Sources were T cells, B-cell-depleted T cells, or PBMCs; the material itself was cDNA or gDNA.

To note about this clone: The sample holds other DNA sequences that translate to the same CDR3.

Allocation to cohorts depended on clinical history reported by the participants. All recovered Cohort 3 donors got two negative PCRs, got clearance, or saw symptom resolution. Methods used by the authors: Researchers report that nucleated cell counts were estimated from reference gene primer amplification. This table comes from immunoSEQ multiplex PCR, and its TCRdb copy is limited to in-frame clones, with some not included. That table gives V, J and clone size, and the DNA gave D and trimming. The table has about 400,000 clones, approximately 87% seen once. This CDR3 is built from 13 residues. Trimming left V 0 bases short and J 4 bases short, with 7 bases between. In germline, CDR1 is SGHDT, CDR2 YYEEEE.

The receptor was isolated from a woman between 45 and 65 years old who had recovered from COVID-19. This rearrangement joins TRBV5-6 to TRBJ1-2; no clear D. Input material: PBMCs or T cells enriched from blood (not recorded which). The CDR3 DNA sequence: TGTGCCAGCAGCTTGGGGCAGGTCTATGGCTACACCTTC. Translation: CASSLGQVYGYTF.